These T cell receptor beta chains were read from a single sample in a study of CD8 T cells in Susac syndrome. TCRdb itself ran the immunoSEQ multiplex PCR reads through MiXCR, one entry per CDR3 protein. This table has 150,000 or so distinct CDR3 sequences, roughly 94% appearing once. The sequenced material came from CD4+ T cells from PBMCs. The source is a human donor with Susac syndrome. Each CDR3 is given with its conserved first and last residue. Fields, in order: clone size, V gene, D gene, J gene, CDR3 protein, CDR3 DNA. D genes are given only for firm matches. Clone size is stated in some rows and not others, as once, few, many or a class when expanded.

few	TRBV28	.	TRBJ2-5	CASSLRVETQYF	TGTGCCAGCAGTTTACGTGTTGAGACCCAGTACTTC
.	TRBV12-3/TRBV12-4	.	TRBJ2-2	CASSLRASNTGELFF	TGTGCCAGCAGTTTGAGGGCATCGAACACCGGGGAGCTGTTTTTT
.	TRBV29-1	.	TRBJ2-5	CSVVTGQETQYF	TGCAGCGTTGTTACCGGCCAAGAGACCCAGTACTTC
.	TRBV4-3	.	TRBJ2-3	CASSQDSSTDTQYF	TGCGCCAGCAGCCAAGATTCCAGTACAGATACGCAGTATTTT
.	TRBV30	.	TRBJ1-4	CAWSVGLNEKLFF	TGTGCCTGGAGTGTAGGCCTTAATGAAAAACTGTTTTTT
.	TRBV20-1	.	TRBJ1-1	CSARSDMNTEAFF	TGCAGTGCTAGATCAGACATGAACACTGAAGCTTTCTTT
.	TRBV7-2	.	TRBJ2-1	CASSLRAHNEQFF	TGTGCCAGCAGCTTAAGAGCTCACAATGAGCAGTTCTTC
.	TRBV23-1	TRBD2	TRBJ2-1	CASSQFSSGGYNEQFF	TGCGCCAGCAGTCAATTTTCTAGCGGGGGGTACAATGAGCAGTTCTTC
once	TRBV6-2/TRBV6-3	.	TRBJ1-2	CASSPDRFVGRGYTF	TGTGCCAGCAGCCCCGACAGGTTTGTCGGACGGGGCTACACCTTC
.	TRBV5-4	TRBD1	TRBJ2-4	CASSLEGQGGGNIQYF	TGTGCCAGCAGCTTGGAGGGACAGGGAGGGGGAAACATTCAGTACTTC
.	TRBV20-1	TRBD1	TRBJ2-7	CSARVRVQGKSEQYF	TGCAGTGCTAGAGTTAGAGTACAGGGGAAATCCGAGCAGTACTTC
.	TRBV7-2	.	TRBJ2-1	CASSTGLRNNEQFF	TGTGCCAGCAGTACGGGACTGCGCAACAATGAGCAGTTCTTC
.	TRBV5-1	TRBD2	TRBJ2-3	CASSWGPERGDTDTQYF	TGCGCCAGCAGCTGGGGGCCTGAGCGGGGGGACACAGATACGCAGTATTTT
.	TRBV20-1	.	TRBJ1-6	CSVPTDYNSPLHF	TGCAGCGTACCGACGGACTATAATTCACCCCTCCACTTT
.	TRBV3-1	TRBD1	TRBJ2-1	CASSQDRYNEQFF	TGTGCCAGCAGCCAGGACAGGTACAATGAGCAGTTCTTC
.	TRBV3-1	.	TRBJ2-5	CASSQGQSALQETQYF	TGTGCCAGCAGCCAAGGGCAGTCTGCGCTACAAGAGACCCAGTACTTC
.	TRBV20-1	.	TRBJ1-2	CSASKSGRSRGYTF	TGCAGTGCTTCAAAATCAGGCAGGAGCCGCGGCTACACCTTC
.	TRBV20-1	TRBD1	TRBJ2-3	CSALRQGSYTDTQYF	TGCAGTGCTCTTCGACAGGGCTCGTACACAGATACGCAGTATTTT
.	TRBV5-1	TRBD2	TRBJ2-2	CASSGGGNTGELFF	TGCGCCAGCAGCGGCGGGGGAAACACCGGGGAGCTGTTTTTT
once	TRBV12-3/TRBV12-4	.	TRBJ2-3	CASSLVLAGSTDTQYF	TGTGCCAGCAGTTTAGTACTAGCTGGGAGCACAGATACGCAGTATTTT
.	TRBV7-9	.	TRBJ2-6	CASSPWTDSGANVLTF	TGTGCCAGCAGCCCGTGGACAGACTCTGGGGCCAACGTCCTGACTTTC
.	TRBV7-2	.	TRBJ2-3	CASSPDPSDHTDTQYF	TGTGCCAGCAGCCCCGACCCGTCGGACCACACAGATACGCAGTATTTT
.	TRBV12-3/TRBV12-4	.	TRBJ1-2	CASSSGTSHTF	TGTGCCAGCAGTTCTGGGACATCCCACACCTTC
.	TRBV27	.	TRBJ1-1	CASSSISTEAFF	TGTGCCAGCAGTTCGATTAGCACTGAAGCTTTCTTT
.	TRBV27	.	TRBJ1-6	CASSQGTFWNSPLHF	TGTGCCAGCAGTCAAGGGACATTCTGGAATTCACCCCTCCACTTT
.	TRBV29-1	.	TRBJ1-1	CSVSAGETLAFF	TGCAGCGTTTCGGCAGGGGAAACACTCGCTTTCTTT
.	TRBV19	TRBD1	TRBJ1-5	CASSFGQGLSNQPQHF	TGTGCCAGTAGTTTCGGACAGGGGCTTAGCAATCAGCCCCAGCATTTT
.	TRBV5-6	TRBD2	TRBJ2-7	CASSKTSGEQYF	TGTGCCAGCAGCAAGACTAGCGGGGAGCAGTACTTC
few	TRBV14	.	TRBJ2-7	CASSQGVRTYEQYF	TGTGCCAGCAGCCAAGGTGTCAGAACCTACGAGCAGTACTTC
.	TRBV7-9	.	TRBJ1-1	CASSLSSGRKAFF	TGTGCCAGCAGCTTATCGTCGGGTCGGAAGGCTTTCTTT
.	TRBV19	TRBD1	TRBJ2-1	CASSISQGAAYNEQFF	TGTGCCAGTAGTATATCACAGGGGGCTGCCTACAATGAGCAGTTCTTC
.	TRBV11-2	TRBD1	TRBJ2-7	CASRQGGEQYF	TGTGCCAGCCGACAGGGTGGTGAGCAGTACTTC
.	TRBV2	.	TRBJ2-2	CASRTGLSGELFF	TGTGCCAGCAGAACTGGACTCTCCGGGGAGCTGTTTTTT
.	TRBV20-1	TRBD2	TRBJ2-7	CSARGTSDYEQYF	TGCAGTGCTAGGGGGACTAGCGACTACGAGCAGTACTTC
.	TRBV20-1	.	TRBJ2-1	CSAHRGDEQFF	TGCAGTGCTCATAGGGGGGATGAGCAGTTCTTC
.	TRBV12-3/TRBV12-4	.	TRBJ1-3	CASSGVLGNTIYF	TGTGCCAGCAGTGGGGTATTGGGAAACACCATATATTTT
once	TRBV4-2	.	TRBJ1-5	CASSHSLTVGPQHF	TGTGCCAGCAGCCACTCTCTTACAGTGGGGCCCCAGCATTTT
.	TRBV11-2	.	TRBJ2-4	CASSSTILAKNIQYF	TGTGCCAGCAGCTCCACCATACTAGCCAAAAACATTCAGTACTTC
.	TRBV20-1	.	TRBJ1-5	CSVAGATDNQPQHF	TGCAGTGTTGCCGGGGCAACGGACAATCAGCCCCAGCATTTT
.	TRBV5-1	TRBD1	TRBJ1-1	CASSGRTGVNTEAFF	TGCGCCAGCAGCGGACGGACAGGGGTTAACACTGAAGCTTTCTTT